The T cell receptor beta chain described here comes from a study of cytomegalovirus exposure and HLA in healthy donors. Use of 60 Vbeta and 13 Jbeta primers characterized the PCR. Only in-frame clones appear in the TCRdb table, and some are missing; sequencing was by immunoSEQ multiplex PCR. Of 160,000 or so clones listed, 80% to 90% are singletons. Unmatched junction bases numbered 4, after V lost 4 bases and J lost 4 bases. Germline CDR1 and CDR2: SGHNT and YYREEE (reference sequence). This CDR3 is built from 14 residues. Sequenced input: PBMCs. The source is a woman in her twenties or thirties in good health and CMV-seropositive. The chain recombines TRBV5-4 with TRBJ2-7; 11 positions match TRBD1. The CDR3 DNA follows: TGTGCCAGCAGCAACGGACAGGGGGCTTACGAGCAGTACTTC. Its protein is CASSNGQGAYEQYF.